These 15 T cell receptor beta chains originate from one sample sequenced in a study of CD8+CD57+ T cells in acquired aplastic anemia. Genomic DNA, serving as template, underwent TCR beta VDJ and CDR3 profiling. TCRdb analysed the reads with MiXCR anew, one entry per CDR3 protein. Among under 200,000 distinct CDR3 sequences listed, just under 65% were seen once. Sequencing input: sorted CD4+, CD8+, or CD8+CD57+ T cells (not recorded which) from PBMCs. These receptors were obtained from a human donor in good health.

This chain connects TRBV7-2 to TRBJ1-5; weak D call: TRBD1 (5 bases). V was shortened by 1 base and J by 9 bases, with 10 bases between the two germline ends. CDR3 length equals 13 residues. From germline, CDR1 is SGHTA and CDR2 FQGNSA. CDR3 residues: CASSLERGSPQHF. The CDR3 DNA reads TGTGCCAGCAGCTTAGAACGGGGCTCGCCCCAGCATTTT.

Points on this clonotype: Relative to the germline gene, one junction end is altered; a read error may explain this. The chain's CDR3 is CASSVALAGRADTQYF. The CDR3 DNA follows: TGTGCCAGCAGCGTGGCCTTAGCGGGAAGGGCAGATACGCAGTATTTT. V usage is TRBV5-1 and J usage is TRBJ2-3; TRBD2 matches 8 bases. The CDR3 contains 16 residues. Germline V gene sequence: CDR1 SGHRS, CDR2 YFSETQ.

This chain uses TRBV20-1 with TRBJ1-5; D is possibly TRBD1 (6 bases). The CDR3 runs to 13 residues. Germline CDR1 DFQATT, CDR2 SNEGSKA (reference sequence). Trimming pared 1 base from V and 5 bases from J, leaving 9 bases between. The CDR3 region is CSARGQADQPQHF. The CDR3, as DNA: TGCAGTGCTAGAGGACAGGCTGATCAGCCCCAGCATTTT.

This clonotype was seen more than once but under ten times. The chain uses TRBV7-9 and TRBJ2-1; D unclear. V lost 3 bases and J lost 10, with 10 bases in between. The germline V gene encodes CDR1 SEHNR and CDR2 FQNEAQ (reference sequence). The CDR3 spans 12 residues. The CDR3 sequence: CASSFRPVEQFF. The CDR3 DNA sequence: TGTGCCAGCAGCTTTCGCCCCGTGGAGCAGTTCTTC.

This clonotype appeared a few times. Being one base from a much bigger clone, this may be a read error. The gene calls are TRBV9 and TRBJ2-1, with 7 bases that match TRBD2. CDR3 length: 15 residues. Germline CDR1 SGDLS, CDR2 YYNGEE. For the CDR3, the DNA is TGTGCCAGCAACGTAGTAGGACTAGTCCAGAATGAGCAGTTCTTC. Translation gives CASNVVGLVQNEQFF.

This chain links TRBV9 with TRBJ2-7; D might be TRBD2 (7 bases). Deletions cut 1 base from V and 6 bases from J, with 17 bases between. The CDR3 contains 15 residues. The germline CDR1 and CDR2 sequences are SGDLS and YYNGEE. The CDR3: CASSVLSRGPVEQYF. The CDR3, as DNA: TGTGCCAGCAGCGTACTCTCGCGGGGGCCCGTCGAGCAGTACTTC.

This clonotype was recorded a few times. The rearrangement uses TRBV7-6 and TRBJ2-7; the D gene is possibly TRBD2 (6 bases). Trimming left V 0 bases short and J 5 bases short, with 14 bases between. CDR1 and CDR2 (germline): SGHVS, FNYEAQ. This CDR3 spans 15 amino acids. This chain's CDR3 is CASSLAPGRGNEQYF. The CDR3 DNA reads as TGTGCCAGCAGCTTAGCGCCGGGCCGGGGGAACGAGCAGTACTTC.

Regarding this clonotype: One end of the junction is discordant with germline, which a read error may explain. The rearrangement uses TRBV15 and TRBJ2-1, with 10 bases lining up with TRBD2. Germline-derived CDR1 and CDR2 are LNHNV and YYDKDF (reference sequence). The CDR3 is 15 amino acids. DNA of the CDR3: TGTGTCACCAACAATCTAGCGGGAGTGTGGGGTGAGCAGTTCTTC. It translates to CVTNNLAGVWGEQFF. The complete variable domain, with remaining parts taken from reference TRBV15 and TRBJ2-1, reads DAMVIQNPRYQVTQFGKPVTLSCSQTLNHNVMYWYQQKSSQAPKLLFHYYDKDFNNEADTPDNFQSRRPNTSFCFLDIRSPGLGDTAMYLCVTNNLAGVWGEQFFGPGTRLTVL.

The chain is built from TRBV2 and TRBJ1-1; possibly TRBD1 for D (5 bases). V lost 2 bases, J lost 8 bases, and 18 bases lay in between. This CDR3 is 15 amino acids long. CDR1 is SNHLY, CDR2 FYNNEI, per germline. CDR3 bases: TGTGCCAGCAGTGAATGGGCAGGGTCAAAGGCAGAAGCTTTCTTT. Protein product: CASSEWAGSKAEAFF.

The chain is built from TRBV2 and TRBJ2-5, with a tentative D call TRBD2 (5 bases). Trimming cost V 4 bases and J 5 bases, with 11 bases left between them. The CDR3 covers 13 residues. Germline CDR1 and CDR2: SNHLY and FYNNEI. The CDR3 sequence: CASSALVRETQYF. In DNA form, the CDR3 reads TGTGCCAGCAGTGCACTAGTTCGGGAGACCCAGTACTTC. Filled out from reference TRBV2 and TRBJ2-5, the complete variable domain reads EPEVTQTPSHQVTQMGQEVILRCVPISNHLYFYWYRQILGQKVEFLVSFYNNEISEKSEIFDDQFSVERPDGSNFTLKIRSTKLEDSAMYFCASSALVRETQYFGPGTRLLVL.

Ten or more counts support this clonotype. The chain joins TRBV6-5 to TRBJ1-1; possibly TRBD1 for D (6 bases). This CDR3 comprises 15 residues. From germline, CDR1 is MNHEY and CDR2 SVGAGI. V lost 5 bases and J lost 4, with 17 bases in between. DNA for the CDR3: TGTGCCAGCAGTCCCTCCGGAGGGGGGCCCACTGAAGCTTTCTTT. Translating gives CASSPSGGGPTEAFF.

With regard to this clonotype: One base away lies a much larger clone, so this may be a sequencing read error. This chain joins TRBV11-2 and TRBJ1-5; 10 nucleotides align to TRBD1. The CDR3 is 15 residues long. Germline CDR1 SGHAT, CDR2 FQNNGV. Trimming at V came to 5 bases and at J to 7 bases, leaving 8 bases not matched to a gene. The CDR3, as DNA: TGTGCCAGCAGCCAAGGGACAGGGGCCCGGCAGCCCCAGCATTTT. This codes for CASSQGTGARQPQHF.

The V call is TRBV15, the J call TRBJ2-5; D is ambiguous. There are 14 residues in the CDR3. The V end lost 2 bases, the J end lost 1 base, and 8 bases lay between the germline ends. From germline, CDR1 is LNHNV and CDR2 YYDKDF (reference sequence). CDR3 in DNA: TGTGCCACCAGCAGATTAGAAATCCAAGAGACCCAGTACTTC. Translation: CATSRLEIQETQYF.

This clonotype was observed at least ten times. The chain employs TRBV15 and TRBJ1-2; 9 bases agree with TRBD1. This CDR3 is 14 amino acids long. Germline lookup yields CDR1 LNHNV and CDR2 YYDKDF (reference sequence). With V trimmed by 0 bases and J by 8 bases, 4 bases remained unmatched. CDR3 loop: CATSREGQGMGYTF. The CDR3 DNA sequence: TGTGCCACCAGCAGAGAGGGACAGGGTATGGGCTACACCTTC.

The rearrangement joins TRBV14 to TRBJ2-2; 7 bases map to TRBD1. The CDR3 has 17 amino acids. V trimming: 5 bases; J trimming: 4 bases; junction bases outside the gene matches: 13. CDR1 is SGHDN and CDR2 is FVKESK in the germline V gene. CDR3 bases: TGTGCCAGCAGCTCCCGGGACAGTACCCCGAGCACCGGGGAGCTGTTTTTT. This sequence encodes CASSSRDSTPSTGELFF.